Listed here are 27 T cell receptor beta chains from one sample, sequenced in a study of shared clonotypes between healthy human individuals. The repertoire was sequenced with immunoSEQ multiplex PCR; TCRdb's copy has only in-frame clones and lacks some. The data show about 750,000 clones, with 85% to 95% seen just once and around 24% held by the top ten. Naive CD8 cells, CD45RO-negative and positively selected for CCR7, excluded terminally differentiated effector memory CD45RA+ cells. Sequenced material: naive CD8+ T cells sorted from blood. Source of these receptors: a man aged 25-45 years in good health.

This clone was seen a few times. V and J are TRBV30 and TRBJ1-3, with D tentatively TRBD1 (5 bases). Germline V CDR1 and CDR2: GTSNPN, SVGIG (reference sequence). This CDR3 spans 15 amino acids. The V end was cut by 1 base, the J end by 4 bases, with 14 bases between. DNA for the CDR3: TGTGCCTGGAGTGCCGGGAGGGGTCAGGGAAACACCATATATTTT. It is translated as CAWSAGRGQGNTIYF.

This clone was observed a few times. CDR3 sequence: CVTTEDNYGYTF. As DNA, the CDR3 is TGTGTTACGACGGAGGATAACTATGGCTACACCTTC. The gene calls are TRBV6-6 and TRBJ1-2; no reliable D call. The CDR3 has 12 amino acids. The germline V gene encodes CDR1 MNHNY and CDR2 SVGAGI (reference sequence).

The V gene is TRBV7-3, the J gene TRBJ2-7; TRBD2 aligns across 11 bases. This CDR3 comprises 15 residues. V lost 2 bases to trimming and J lost 3 bases; unmatched junction nucleotides: 3. The germline gives CDR1 SGHTA, CDR2 FQGTGA. The DNA of the CDR3 is TGTGCCAGCAGCTTAGATGGGACTAGCGGCTACGAGCAGTACTTC. Translation gives CASSLDGTSGYEQYF.

The rearrangement links TRBV4-3 to TRBJ2-1, with D maybe TRBD2 (5 bases). Germline values: CDR1 LGHNA, CDR2 YSLEER. The CDR3 contains 15 residues. V gave up 4 bases and J gave up 6 bases, with 16 bases separating them. CDR3 DNA: TGCGCCAGCAGCCTCGACATTAGCGAGGTCAATGAGCAGTTCTTC. It codes for CASSLDISEVNEQFF.

The chain recombines TRBV7-2 with TRBJ2-1; D not certain. Trimming stripped 0 bases from V and 8 bases from J, with 8 bases between. CDR3 length: 13 residues. Germline V CDR1 and CDR2: SGHTA, FQGNSA. CDR3 coding DNA: TGTGCCAGCAGCTTAGCGCGGATTGATGAGCAGTTCTTC. Amino acids: CASSLARIDEQFF. The entire variable domain, with the rest obtained from reference TRBV7-2 and TRBJ2-1, is as follows: GAGVSQSPSNKVTEKGKDVELRCDPISGHTALYWYRQSLGQGLEFLIYFQGNSAPDKSGLPSDRFSAERTGGSVSTLTIQRTQQEDSAVYLCASSLARIDEQFFGPGTRLTVL.

This chain links TRBV11-2 with TRBJ2-5, with 10 bases aligning to TRBD2. The CDR3 consists of 18 residues. Germline V gene data show CDR1 as SGHAT and CDR2 as FQNNGV. J was trimmed by 1 base and V by 1 base; bases with no gene match: 9. The CDR3 region has the DNA TGTGCCAGCAGCTTAGCTACTGGACTAGCGGAAATCCAAGAGACCCAGTACTTC. Translated: CASSLATGLAEIQETQYF.

The rearrangement links TRBV6-5 to TRBJ2-5; D perhaps matches TRBD2 (6 bases). The CDR3 runs to 15 residues. Trimming stripped 6 bases from V and 0 bases from J, with 14 bases between. Germline CDR1 is MNHEY and CDR2 is SVGAGI. For the CDR3, the DNA is TGTGCCAGCAGAAAGGACTACGGGGACCAAGAGACCCAGTACTTC. Translated: CASRKDYGDQETQYF.

This chain connects TRBV19 to TRBJ2-7; D not certain. Germline CDR1 reads LNHDA; CDR2 reads SQIVND (reference sequence). Trimming stripped 0 bases from V and 1 base from J, with 10 bases between. There are 15 residues in the CDR3. The CDR3 coding sequence is TGTGCCAGTAGTATAGATTTAGGCGGATCCTACGAGCAGTACTTC. Protein: CASSIDLGGSYEQYF. Combining the CDR3 with reference TRBV19 and TRBJ2-7 gives the whole variable domain DGGITQSPKYLFRKEGQNVTLSCEQNLNHDAMYWYRQDPGQGLRLIYYSQIVNDFQKGDIAEGYSVSREKKESFPLTVTSAQKNPTAFYLCASSIDLGGSYEQYFGPGTRLTVT.

This clone was observed a handful of times. The chain joins TRBV15 to TRBJ1-5, with D unclear. The germline V and J ends were trimmed by 3 bases and 1 base, with 1 base remaining between them. The CDR3 runs 12 residues. Germline-derived CDR1 and CDR2 are LNHNV and YYDKDF (reference sequence). CDR3 protein: CATSSSNQPQHF. DNA of the CDR3: TGTGCCACCAGCAGCAGCAATCAGCCCCAGCATTTT.

The V gene is TRBV9, the J gene TRBJ2-5; D tentatively reads TRBD1 or TRBD2 (5 bases each). V lost 4 bases to trimming and J lost 5 bases, with 21 bases between them. Germline V gives CDR1 SGDLS, CDR2 YYNGEE. The CDR3 spans 16 residues. CDR3 amino acids: CASSPRSEGVSETQYF. In DNA, the CDR3 is TGTGCCAGCAGCCCCCGTAGCGAAGGGGTTTCGGAGACCCAGTACTTC.

The rearrangement uses TRBV28 and TRBJ2-5, with a possible D match to TRBD2 (7 bases). Germline V gene lookup returns CDR1 MDHEN and CDR2 SYDVKM. CDR3 size: 13 residues. V was trimmed by 6 bases and J by 5 bases, leaving 13 bases between them. The chain's CDR3 is CASSRGGWETQYF. Here the CDR3 DNA reads TGTGCCAGCAGCCGCGGGGGCTGGGAGACCCAGTACTTC.

This clone is a singleton in its sample. The DNA for the CDR3 is TGTGCCAGCAGACCGGGACAGTCTAATGAAAAACTGTTTTTT. Its translation: CASRPGQSNEKLFF. The chain couples TRBV25-1 to TRBJ1-4; 7 nucleotides match TRBD1. CDR3 length equals 14 residues. V dropped 6 bases and J dropped 3; count of bases not matched to a gene: 4. The germline CDR1 and CDR2 sequences are MGHDK and SYGVNS.

The chain has TRBV27 and TRBJ2-3; unclear D gene. V shed 5 bases and J shed 3 bases, with 15 bases lying between them. CDR3 length: 15 residues. CDR1 and CDR2 from the germline V gene are MNHEY and SMNVEV (reference sequence). The CDR3 DNA sequence: TGTGCCAGCAGTCCCTCCCTTGGTTGGACAGATACGCAGTATTTT. Translating it yields CASSPSLGWTDTQYF.

This clone was picked up one time. Other DNA sequences from this sample encode an identical CDR3 as well. The chain recombines TRBV27 with TRBJ2-1, with D uncertain. Trimming cost V 3 bases and J 6 bases, with 6 bases left between them. CDR3 size: 12 residues. Germline values: CDR1 MNHEY, CDR2 SMNVEV (reference sequence). CDR3: CASSFPGNEQFF. The CDR3 DNA reads as TGTGCCAGCAGTTTCCCCGGCAATGAGCAGTTCTTC.

This CDR3 is CASSSYSASGAGEQFF. CDR3 DNA sequence: TGTGCCAGCAGTTCCTATTCCGCTAGCGGGGCCGGTGAGCAGTTCTTC. The genes are TRBV28 and TRBJ2-1; 9 bases match TRBD2. After removal of 4 bases from V and 9 bases from J, the junction contained 13 bases not matched to a gene. This CDR3 spans 16 amino acids. Germline lookup yields CDR1 MDHEN and CDR2 SYDVKM.

V usage is TRBV5-4 and J usage is TRBJ2-4, with unresolved D. The CDR3 is made up of 12 amino acids. Trimming removed 0 bases from V and 8 bases from J, with 6 bases in between. Germline assignment: CDR1 SGHNT and CDR2 YYREEE (reference sequence). CDR3 DNA sequence: TGTGCCAGCAGCTTGGAGTTGGACATTCAGTACTTC. This translates into CASSLELDIQYF.

The chain recombines TRBV5-1 with TRBJ2-7; TRBD2 aligns across 12 bases. CDR1 is SGHRS and CDR2 is YFSETQ in the germline V gene. With 0 bases clipped from V and 6 bases from J, the junction kept 7 bases outside the gene matches. The CDR3 length is 16 residues. CDR3 nucleotides: TGCGCCAGCAGCTTGGGACTAGCGGGAGAAATCGGCGAGCAGTACTTC. Its translation: CASSLGLAGEIGEQYF.

The J gene is TRBJ2-1, the V gene TRBV5-6, with D unresolved. The CDR3 covers 14 residues. Trimming shortened V by 2 bases and J by 8 bases, and 14 bases separated the two germline ends. Germline V gene sequence: CDR1 SGHDT, CDR2 YYEEEE. DNA of the CDR3: TGTGCCAGCAGCTTCCAATCTTCGCTCGATGAGCAGTTCTTC. This codes for CASSFQSSLDEQFF.

The chain carries TRBV5-1 and TRBJ2-3; no clear D. The V and J ends lost 0 bases and 1 base respectively, with 6 bases between them. The CDR3 sequence is 14 residues long. Germline V gene lookup returns CDR1 SGHRS and CDR2 YFSETQ. CDR3 DNA sequence: TGCGCCAGCAGCTTGGGGTTTGGCACAGATACGCAGTATTTT. It is translated as CASSLGFGTDTQYF.

The genes are TRBV6-1 and TRBJ2-3; no clear D. This CDR3 is built from 19 residues. The ends were cut back, 2 bases at V and 0 bases at J, with 21 bases in the middle. CDR1 is MNHNS and CDR2 is SASEGT in the germline V gene. The CDR3 sequence: CASSEPPWLADASTDTQYF. CDR3 sequence (DNA): TGTGCCAGCAGTGAACCCCCTTGGTTGGCGGATGCTAGCACAGATACGCAGTATTTT.

This clone occurred a few times. This sequence joins TRBV6-5 and TRBJ1-4; the D gene is possibly TRBD1 (5 bases). CDR1 and CDR2 from the germline V gene are MNHEY and SVGAGI. The CDR3 runs to 15 residues. V gave up 3 bases and J gave up 5 bases, with 13 bases separating them. This CDR3 reads CASSYTGGGNEKLFF. DNA of the CDR3: TGTGCCAGCAGTTATACGGGCGGGGGGAATGAAAAACTGTTTTTT.

The chain carries TRBV29-1 and TRBJ2-1; D gene unclear. Germline V CDR1 and CDR2: SQVTM, ANQGSEA. Trimming removed 4 bases at V and 4 bases at J, with 11 bases between. The CDR3 runs to 13 residues. Written as DNA, the CDR3 is TGCAGCGTTGTACCAGCAGCATACAATGAGCAGTTCTTC. Translation: CSVVPAAYNEQFF.

The chain has TRBV7-9 and TRBJ2-7; D is uncertain. Per the germline V gene, CDR1 is SEHNR and CDR2 is FQNEAQ (reference sequence). V gave up 6 bases and J gave up 5 bases, with 20 bases separating them. CDR3 length equals 15 residues. CDR3 nucleotides: TGTGCCAGCAGGGGCCCTAGTGAGAGGCGCGACGAGCAGTACTTC. Its translation is CASRGPSERRDEQYF.

This chain links TRBV2 with TRBJ2-2, with TRBD2 matching over 12 bases. Trimming removed 6 bases from V and 4 bases from J; junction bases left unmatched: 6. The CDR3 has 16 amino acids. Germline V CDR1 and CDR2: SNHLY, FYNNEI. This CDR3 is CASRLAGGKGTGELFF. The CDR3, as DNA: TGTGCCAGCAGACTAGCGGGAGGTAAAGGCACCGGGGAGCTGTTTTTT.

The genes are TRBV5-6 and TRBJ2-5, with a possible D match to TRBD1 (6 bases). CDR3 size: 15 residues. Germline V gene lookup returns CDR1 SGHDT and CDR2 YYEEEE. V was cut by 7 bases and J by 4 bases, with 20 bases left in between. CDR3 DNA: TGTGCCAGCCTACGAGGGGCAGGGGTCCGAGAGACCCAGTACTTC. Amino acid sequence: CASLRGAGVRETQYF.

This chain joins TRBV6-4 and TRBJ2-1, with 7 nucleotides matching TRBD2. V shed 10 bases and J 8 bases; nucleotides not matched to a gene: 11. Per germline, CDR1 MRHNA and CDR2 SNTAGT. There are 13 residues in the CDR3. CDR3 loop: CATTGTTKDEQFF. As DNA, the CDR3 is TGTGCCACGACCGGGACTACAAAGGATGAGCAGTTCTTC.

The CDR3 is CASSFGRVSSGYTF. CDR3 nucleotides: TGTGCCAGCAGTTTTGGCAGGGTGTCGAGTGGCTACACCTTC. The gene calls are TRBV27 and TRBJ1-2, with a possible D match to TRBD1 (5 bases). V gave up 3 bases and J gave up 7 bases, with 15 bases separating them. The CDR3 consists of 14 residues. The germline V gene has CDR1 MNHEY and CDR2 SMNVEV (reference sequence).